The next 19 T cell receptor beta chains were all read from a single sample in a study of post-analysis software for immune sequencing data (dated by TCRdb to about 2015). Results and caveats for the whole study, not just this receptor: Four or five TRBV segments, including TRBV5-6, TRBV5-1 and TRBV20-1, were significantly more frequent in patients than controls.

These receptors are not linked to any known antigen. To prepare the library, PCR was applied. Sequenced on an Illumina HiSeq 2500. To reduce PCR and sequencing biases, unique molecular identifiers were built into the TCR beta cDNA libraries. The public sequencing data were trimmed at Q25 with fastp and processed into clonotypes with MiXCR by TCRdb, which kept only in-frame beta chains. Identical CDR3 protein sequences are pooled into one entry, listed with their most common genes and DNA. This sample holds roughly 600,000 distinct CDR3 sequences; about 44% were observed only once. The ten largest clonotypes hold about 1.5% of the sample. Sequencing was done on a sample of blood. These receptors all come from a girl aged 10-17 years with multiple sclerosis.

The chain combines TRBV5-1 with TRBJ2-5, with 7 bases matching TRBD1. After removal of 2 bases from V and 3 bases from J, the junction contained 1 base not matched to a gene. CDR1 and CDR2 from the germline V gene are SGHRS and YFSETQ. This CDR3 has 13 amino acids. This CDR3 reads CASSFTGEETQYF. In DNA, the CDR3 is TGCGCCAGCAGCTTCACAGGGGAAGAGACCCAGTACTTC. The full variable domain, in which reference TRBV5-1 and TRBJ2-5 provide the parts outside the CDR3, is KAGVTQTPRYLIKTRGQQVTLSCSPISGHRSVSWYQQTPGQGLQFLFEYFSETQRNKGNFPGRFSGRQFSNSRSEMNVSTLELGDSALYLCASSFTGEETQYFGPGTRLLVL.

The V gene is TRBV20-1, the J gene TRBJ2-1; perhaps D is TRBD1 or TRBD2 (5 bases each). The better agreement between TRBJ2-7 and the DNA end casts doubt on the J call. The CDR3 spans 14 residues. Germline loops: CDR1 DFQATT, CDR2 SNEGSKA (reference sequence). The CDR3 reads CSASGTPGPYEQYF. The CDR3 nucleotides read TGCAGTGCTAGTGGGACCCCGGGACCCTACGAGCAGTACTTC.

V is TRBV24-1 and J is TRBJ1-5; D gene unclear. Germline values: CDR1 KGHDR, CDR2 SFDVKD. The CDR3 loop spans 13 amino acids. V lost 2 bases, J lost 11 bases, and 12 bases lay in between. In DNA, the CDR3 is TGTGCCACCAGTGATTATTGGGGTCTGGCCCAGCATTTT. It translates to CATSDYWGLAQHF.

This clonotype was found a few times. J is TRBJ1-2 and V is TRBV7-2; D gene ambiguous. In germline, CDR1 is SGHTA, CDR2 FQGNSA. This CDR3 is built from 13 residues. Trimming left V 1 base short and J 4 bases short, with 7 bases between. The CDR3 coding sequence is TGTGCCAGCAGCTTAGATGCCAGCTATGGCTACACCTTC. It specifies CASSLDASYGYTF.

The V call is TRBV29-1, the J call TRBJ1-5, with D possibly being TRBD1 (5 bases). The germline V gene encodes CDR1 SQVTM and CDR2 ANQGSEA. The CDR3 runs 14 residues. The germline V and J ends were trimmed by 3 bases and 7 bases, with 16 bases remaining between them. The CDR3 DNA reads TGCAGCGTTGAGGGATCAGGGCTAGGGCAGCCCCAGCATTTT. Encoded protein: CSVEGSGLGQPQHF.

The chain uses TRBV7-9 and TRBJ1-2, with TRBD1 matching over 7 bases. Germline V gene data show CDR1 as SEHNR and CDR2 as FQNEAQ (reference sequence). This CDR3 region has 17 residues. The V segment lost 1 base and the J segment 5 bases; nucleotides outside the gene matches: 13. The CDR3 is CASSLGADRVVGYGYTF. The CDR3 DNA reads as TGTGCCAGCAGCTTAGGGGCTGACAGGGTTGTTGGATATGGCTACACCTTC.

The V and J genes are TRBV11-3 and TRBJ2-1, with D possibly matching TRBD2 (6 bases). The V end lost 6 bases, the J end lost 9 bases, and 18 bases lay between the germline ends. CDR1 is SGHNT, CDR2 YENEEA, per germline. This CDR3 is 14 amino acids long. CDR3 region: CASSSRAEGSEQFF. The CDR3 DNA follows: TGTGCCAGCAGTTCTAGAGCGGAGGGGAGTGAGCAGTTCTTC.

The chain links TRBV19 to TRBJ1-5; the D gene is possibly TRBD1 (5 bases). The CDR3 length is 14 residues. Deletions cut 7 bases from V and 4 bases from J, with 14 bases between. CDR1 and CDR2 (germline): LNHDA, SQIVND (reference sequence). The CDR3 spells CASIGVGANQPQHF. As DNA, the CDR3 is TGTGCCAGTATAGGGGTTGGAGCAAATCAGCCCCAGCATTTT.

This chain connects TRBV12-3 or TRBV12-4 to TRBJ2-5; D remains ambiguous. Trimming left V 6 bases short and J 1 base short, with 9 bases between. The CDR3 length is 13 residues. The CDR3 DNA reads TGTGCCAGCAGCCTGACGATCCAAGAGACCCAGTACTTC. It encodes CASSLTIQETQYF.

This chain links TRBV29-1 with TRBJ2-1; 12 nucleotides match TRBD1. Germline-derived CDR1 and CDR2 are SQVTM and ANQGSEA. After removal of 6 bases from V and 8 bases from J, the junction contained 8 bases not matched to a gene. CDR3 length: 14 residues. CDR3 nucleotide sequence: TGCAGCGTCGGGACAGGGGGCAGCCTCCATGAGCAGTTCTTC. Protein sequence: CSVGTGGSLHEQFF.

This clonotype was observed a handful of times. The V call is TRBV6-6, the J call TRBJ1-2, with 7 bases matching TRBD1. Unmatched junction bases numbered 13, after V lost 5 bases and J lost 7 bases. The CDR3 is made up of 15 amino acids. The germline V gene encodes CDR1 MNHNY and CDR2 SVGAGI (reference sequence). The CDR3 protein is CASSPQGGMFSGYTF. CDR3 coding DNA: TGTGCCAGCAGTCCCCAGGGGGGAATGTTTTCTGGCTACACCTTC.

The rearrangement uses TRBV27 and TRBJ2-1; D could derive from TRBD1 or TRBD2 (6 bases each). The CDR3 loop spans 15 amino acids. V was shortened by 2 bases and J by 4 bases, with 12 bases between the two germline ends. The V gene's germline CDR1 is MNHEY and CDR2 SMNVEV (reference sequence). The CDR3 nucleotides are TGTGCCAGCAGTTTACCGGGGGCTTGGTACAATGAGCAGTTCTTC. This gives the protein CASSLPGAWYNEQFF.

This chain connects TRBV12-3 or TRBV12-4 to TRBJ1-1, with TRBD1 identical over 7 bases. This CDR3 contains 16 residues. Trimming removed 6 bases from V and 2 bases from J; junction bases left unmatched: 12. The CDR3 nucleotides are TGTGCCAGCAGCCCAGTACCCGGGACAGAAAACACTGAAGCTTTCTTT. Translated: CASSPVPGTENTEAFF.

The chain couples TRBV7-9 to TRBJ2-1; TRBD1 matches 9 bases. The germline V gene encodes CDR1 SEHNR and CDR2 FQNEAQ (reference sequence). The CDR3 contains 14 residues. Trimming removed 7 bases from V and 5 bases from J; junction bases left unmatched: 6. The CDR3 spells CASKKDRGDNEQFF. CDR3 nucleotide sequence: TGTGCCAGCAAAAAGGACAGGGGAGACAATGAGCAGTTCTTC.

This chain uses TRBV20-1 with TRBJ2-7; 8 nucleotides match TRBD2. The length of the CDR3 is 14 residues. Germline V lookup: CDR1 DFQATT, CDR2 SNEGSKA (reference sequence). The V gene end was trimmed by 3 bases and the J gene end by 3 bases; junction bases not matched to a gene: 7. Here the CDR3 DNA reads TGCAGTGCTAGGGGTCGGGAGGGCCGCTACGAGCAGTACTTC. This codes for CSARGREGRYEQYF.

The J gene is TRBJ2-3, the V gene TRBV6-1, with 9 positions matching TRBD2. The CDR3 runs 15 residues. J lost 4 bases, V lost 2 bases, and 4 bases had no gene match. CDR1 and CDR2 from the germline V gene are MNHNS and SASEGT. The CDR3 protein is CASSEPGLASDTQYF. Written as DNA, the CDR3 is TGTGCCAGCAGTGAACCGGGACTAGCTTCAGATACGCAGTATTTT.

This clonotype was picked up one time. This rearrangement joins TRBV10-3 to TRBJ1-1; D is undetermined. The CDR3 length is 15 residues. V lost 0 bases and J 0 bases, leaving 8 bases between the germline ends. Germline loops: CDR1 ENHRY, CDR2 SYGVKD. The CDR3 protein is CAISESGGMNTEAFF. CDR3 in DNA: TGTGCCATCAGTGAGTCAGGAGGAATGAACACTGAAGCTTTCTTT.

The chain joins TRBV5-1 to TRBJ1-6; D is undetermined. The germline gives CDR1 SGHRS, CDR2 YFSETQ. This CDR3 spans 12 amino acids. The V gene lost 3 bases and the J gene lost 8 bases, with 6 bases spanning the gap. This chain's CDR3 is CASSSDDSPLHF. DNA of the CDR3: TGCGCCAGCAGCTCCGATGATTCACCCCTCCACTTT.

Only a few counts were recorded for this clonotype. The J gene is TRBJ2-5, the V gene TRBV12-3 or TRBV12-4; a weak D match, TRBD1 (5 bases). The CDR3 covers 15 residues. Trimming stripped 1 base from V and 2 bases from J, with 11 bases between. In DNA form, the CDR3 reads TGTGCCAGCAGTTTAGGCAGCTCAGGGCAAGAGACCCAGTACTTC. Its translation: CASSLGSSGQETQYF.